A single sample is the source of the 18 T cell receptor beta chains below, sequenced in a study of blood T cells in healthy people across ages. Sample-barcoded 5' priming and a J-beta primer mix drove a second PCR of roughly 6 to 12 cycles. TCRdb ran MiXCR on the 5' RACE reads and lists one entry per CDR3 protein. The sample lists fewer than 800,000 distinct CDR3 sequences, about 52% occurring once. Sequenced input: blood. Receptors were obtained from a woman in her sixties in good health.

V is TRBV13 and J is TRBJ2-3; 13 bases are a match to TRBD2. With 5 bases clipped from V and 2 bases from J, the junction kept 10 bases outside the gene matches. The CDR3 loop spans 18 amino acids. Looked up from germline, CDR1 is PRHDT and CDR2 is FYEKMQ (reference sequence). Here the CDR3 DNA reads TGTGCCAGCAGCACCTCGGGACTAGCGGGACTACACACAGATACGCAGTATTTT. Protein sequence: CASSTSGLAGLHTDTQYF.

The V call is TRBV20-1, the J call TRBJ2-5; tentatively, D is TRBD2 (6 bases). The end of the DNA is better explained by TRBJ2-7, so the J call may be wrong. Germline values: CDR1 DFQATT, CDR2 SNEGSKA (reference sequence). This CDR3 has 17 amino acids. The CDR3 region has the DNA TGCAGTGCTAGAGATTCGCGGAGGGGTCGGTACAACTACGAGCAGTACTTC. It specifies CSARDSRRGRYNYEQYF.

The chain uses TRBV20-1 and TRBJ2-7, with D maybe TRBD1 (5 bases). V was cut by 0 bases and J by 7 bases, with 16 bases left in between. The CDR3 extends over 14 amino acids. The germline V gene encodes CDR1 DFQATT and CDR2 SNEGSKA (reference sequence). The CDR3 is CSAREQVFSGEQYF. CDR3 bases: TGCAGTGCTAGAGAACAGGTCTTTTCCGGGGAGCAGTACTTC.

The chain links TRBV2 to TRBJ2-1; D is perhaps TRBD2 (6 bases). The germline gives CDR1 SNHLY, CDR2 FYNNEI. This CDR3 is 16 amino acids long. Trimming took 6 bases from V and 6 from J, leaving 21 bases between them. The CDR3 region is CASRPTYKRASNEQFF. The CDR3 DNA is TGTGCCAGCAGACCGACTTATAAGCGGGCCAGCAATGAGCAGTTCTTC. The full variable domain, in which reference TRBV2 and TRBJ2-1 provide the parts outside the CDR3, is EPEVTQTPSHQVTQMGQEVILRCVPISNHLYFYWYRQILGQKVEFLVSFYNNEISEKSEIFDDQFSVERPDGSNFTLKIRSTKLEDSAMYFCASRPTYKRASNEQFFGPGTRLTVL.

The J gene is TRBJ1-1, the V gene TRBV29-1; tentatively, D is TRBD1 (6 bases). The CDR3 contains 10 residues. Germline CDR1 reads SQVTM; CDR2 reads ANQGSEA. Between the trimmed V and J ends, which lost 7 bases and 7 bases, there was a span of 10 bases. The DNA of the CDR3 is TGCAGCGGCAGGACAGATGAAGCTTTCTTT. Translating it yields CSGRTDEAFF.

The V gene is TRBV2, the J gene TRBJ2-1; D is unresolved. The germline CDR1 and CDR2 sequences are SNHLY and FYNNEI. The CDR3 has 11 residues. Trimming removed 4 bases at V and 5 bases at J, with 3 bases between. CDR3 loop: CASSVDNEQFF. DNA of the CDR3: TGTGCCAGCAGTGTAGACAATGAGCAGTTCTTC.

The rearrangement joins TRBV7-2 to TRBJ2-4; 7 bases match TRBD2. Trimming at V came to 8 bases and at J to 0 bases, leaving 4 bases not matched to a gene. From germline, CDR1 is SGHTA and CDR2 FQGNSA. The length of the CDR3 is 14 residues. The CDR3 is CASRPGGAKNIQYF. The CDR3 DNA reads as TGTGCCAGCCGCCCGGGAGGAGCCAAAAACATTCAGTACTTC.

The chain recombines TRBV7-9 with TRBJ2-1, with D perhaps being TRBD1 or TRBD2 (5 bases each). CDR3 length: 15 amino acids. Per the germline V gene, CDR1 is SEHNR and CDR2 is FQNEAQ (reference sequence). V was pared by 2 bases and J by 6 bases, with 14 bases between. CDR3: CASSLLPGRPNEQFF. CDR3 in DNA: TGTGCCAGCAGCTTATTACCGGGGCGGCCCAATGAGCAGTTCTTC. The full variable domain, with the rest looked up from reference TRBV7-9 and TRBJ2-1, is DTGVSQNPRHKITKRGQNVTFRCDPISEHNRLYWYRQTLGQGPEFLTYFQNEAQLEKSRLLSDRFSAERPKGSFSTLEIQRTEQGDSAMYLCASSLLPGRPNEQFFGPGTRLTVL.

CDR3 nucleotide sequence: TGCAGCGTTGCGGAGTCCGGAGGCAATCAGCCCCAGCATTTT. Protein: CSVAESGGNQPQHF. The gene calls are TRBV29-1 and TRBJ1-5; D is ambiguous. Per the germline V gene, CDR1 is SQVTM and CDR2 is ANQGSEA. This CDR3 is built from 14 residues. The V gene lost 4 bases and the J gene lost 2 bases, with 12 bases spanning the gap.

The genes are TRBV28 and TRBJ2-5; the D gene is possibly TRBD2 (7 bases). CDR1 and CDR2 from the germline V gene are MDHEN and SYDVKM. Trimming took 2 bases from V and 5 from J, leaving 15 bases between them. CDR3 length: 15 amino acids. The CDR3, as DNA: TGTGCCAGCAGTTTAGGGGGGGCCAAGAGGGAGACCCAGTACTTC. Its protein product is CASSLGGAKRETQYF.

The CDR3 DNA sequence: TGCAGTGCTAGCGTAATTAGCGGGAGAGAGACCCAGTACTTC. Amino acids: CSASVISGRETQYF. The chain couples TRBV20-1 to TRBJ2-5; 9 bases align to TRBD2. The CDR3 is made up of 14 amino acids. Germline V gives CDR1 DFQATT, CDR2 SNEGSKA (reference sequence). V shed 3 bases, J shed 4 bases, and the junction held 6 bases outside the gene matches.

This clonotype was counted once. The chain uses TRBV11-2 and TRBJ2-3; 16 bases agree with TRBD2. This CDR3 is built from 17 residues. Germline V CDR1 and CDR2: SGHAT, FQNNGV. The V and J ends lost 2 bases and 4 bases, in that order; junction bases with no gene match: 3. The CDR3 region has the DNA TGTGCCAGCAGCTTATTAGGGACTAGCGGGAGGGCAGATACGCAGTATTTT. It translates to CASSLLGTSGRADTQYF. The whole variable domain, filled in from reference TRBV11-2 and TRBJ2-3, reads EAGVAQSPRYKIIEKRQSVAFWCNPISGHATLYWYQQILGQGPKLLIQFQNNGVVDDSQLPKDRFSAERLKGVDSTLKIQPAKLEDSAVYLCASSLLGTSGRADTQYFGPGTRLTVL.

The table lists this clonotype with a few counts. This rearrangement joins TRBV10-3 to TRBJ1-4, with D unclear. V was pared by 0 bases and J by 7 bases, with 3 bases between. The V gene's germline CDR1 is ENHRY and CDR2 SYGVKD. The CDR3 loop spans 12 amino acids. CDR3 sequence reads: CAISESVEKLFF. CDR3 DNA sequence: TGTGCCATCAGTGAGTCAGTTGAAAAACTGTTTTTT.

The gene calls are TRBV28 and TRBJ2-7; D uncertain. This CDR3 contains 14 residues. Trimming took 5 bases from V and 1 from J, leaving 12 bases between them. Per the germline V gene, CDR1 is MDHEN and CDR2 is SYDVKM. This CDR3 reads CASSMPPVSYEQYF. The CDR3 bases are TGTGCCAGCAGTATGCCACCAGTATCCTACGAGCAGTACTTC.

This chain joins TRBV20-1 and TRBJ2-1, with TRBD2 matching 8 bases. CDR3 length: 14 amino acids. After removal of 6 bases from V and 1 base from J, the junction contained 5 bases not matched to a gene. Germline loops: CDR1 DFQATT, CDR2 SNEGSKA (reference sequence). The CDR3 here is CSALLADSYNEQFF. CDR3 DNA sequence: TGCAGTGCCCTACTAGCGGATTCCTACAATGAGCAGTTCTTC.

The V gene is TRBV28, the J gene TRBJ2-1; possibly TRBD1 or TRBD2 for D (5 bases each). The CDR3 runs to 15 residues. Germline assignment: CDR1 MDHEN and CDR2 SYDVKM. V lost 5 bases and J 0 bases, leaving 11 bases between the germline ends. The CDR3 loop reads CASSRGRDSYNEQFF. CDR3 in DNA: TGTGCCAGCAGTAGGGGACGGGACTCCTACAATGAGCAGTTCTTC.

The CDR3 DNA is TGTGCCAGCAGCGTAGCGGCAGGGCACTCCTACGAGCAGTACTTC. Translated, it gives CASSVAAGHSYEQYF. The gene calls are TRBV9 and TRBJ2-7; maybe TRBD1 (5 bases). Looked up from germline, CDR1 is SGDLS and CDR2 is YYNGEE. The CDR3 sequence is 15 residues long. V shed 0 bases and J shed 0 bases, with 10 bases lying between them.

This clonotype was seen only once. The chain uses TRBV20-1 and TRBJ2-3; 8 bases are a match to TRBD2. Germline CDR1 reads DFQATT; CDR2 reads SNEGSKA (reference sequence). With V trimmed by 2 bases and J by 4 bases, 5 bases remained unmatched. CDR3 size: 14 residues. In nucleotides, the CDR3 is TGCAGTGCTAGACTAGCGGGTGGAGCAGATACGCAGTATTTT. It is translated as CSARLAGGADTQYF.